This TCR beta chain was sequenced in a study of blood T cell repertoires in COVID-19. Per the study methods: Reference gene primer amplification in the assay estimated nucleated cell counts. Profiled with immunoSEQ multiplex PCR; TCRdb holds only in-frame clones, not every one. Clone size and the V and J calls come from that table; the DNA yielded D and trimming. The sample has some 150,000 clones; roughly 75% are singletons. The study drew participants aged roughly 18 to 95 years from approximately 25 US areas. All recovered Cohort 3 donors got two negative PCRs, got clearance, or saw symptom resolution. J gave up 1 base and V 3 bases, and 3 bases lay outside the gene matches. The CDR3 runs 15 residues. Looked up from germline, CDR1 is SGHVS and CDR2 is FQNEAQ.

The sample comprised PBMCs or T cells enriched from blood (not recorded which). The V call is TRBV7-8, the J call TRBJ2-7; 10 bases are a match to TRBD2. This clonotype was obtained from a woman between 50 and 59 years old who had recovered from COVID-19. The CDR3 sequence is CASSLGTSASYEQYF. The CDR3 nucleotides are TGTGCCAGCAGCTTGGGGACTAGCGCGTCCTACGAGCAGTACTTC.